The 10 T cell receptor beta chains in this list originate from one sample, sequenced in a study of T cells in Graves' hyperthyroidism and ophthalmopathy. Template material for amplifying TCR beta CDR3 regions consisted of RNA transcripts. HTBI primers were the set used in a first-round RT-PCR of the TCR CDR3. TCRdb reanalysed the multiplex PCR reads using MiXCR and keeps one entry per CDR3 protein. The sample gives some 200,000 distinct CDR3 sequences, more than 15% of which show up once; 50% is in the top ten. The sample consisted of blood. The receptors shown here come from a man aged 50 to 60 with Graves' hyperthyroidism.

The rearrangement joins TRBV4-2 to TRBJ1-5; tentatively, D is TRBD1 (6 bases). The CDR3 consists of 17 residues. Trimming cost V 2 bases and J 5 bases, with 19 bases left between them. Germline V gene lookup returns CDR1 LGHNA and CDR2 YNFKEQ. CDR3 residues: CASSQNTQGRGDQPQHF. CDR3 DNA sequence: TGTGCCAGCAGCCAAAATACACAGGGTCGGGGGGATCAGCCCCAGCATTTT.

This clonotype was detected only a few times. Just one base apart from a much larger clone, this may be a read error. CDR3 bases: TGTGCCAGCTCGCCGGGACAGCGAATTACGCAGTATTTT. This gives the protein CASSPGQRITQYF. The rearrangement joins TRBV18 to TRBJ2-3; 7 bases are a match to TRBD1. This CDR3 spans 13 amino acids. Germline CDR1 and CDR2: KGHSH and LQKENI. V lost 6 bases, J lost 8 bases, and 8 bases stayed unmatched. The full variable domain, its missing parts supplied by reference TRBV18 and TRBJ2-3, is NAGVMQNPRHLVRRRGQEARLRCSPMKGHSHVYWYRQLPEEGLKFMVYLQKENIIDESGMPKERFSAEFPKEGPSILRIQQVVRGDSAAYFCASSPGQRITQYFGPGTRLTVL.

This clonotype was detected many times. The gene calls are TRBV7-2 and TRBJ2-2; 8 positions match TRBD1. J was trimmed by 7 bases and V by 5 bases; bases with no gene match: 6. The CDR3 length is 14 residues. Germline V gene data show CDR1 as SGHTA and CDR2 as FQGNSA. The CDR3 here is CASSRGQAIGELFF. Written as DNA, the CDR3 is TGTGCCAGCAGCCGGGGACAGGCTATCGGGGAGCTGTTTTTT.

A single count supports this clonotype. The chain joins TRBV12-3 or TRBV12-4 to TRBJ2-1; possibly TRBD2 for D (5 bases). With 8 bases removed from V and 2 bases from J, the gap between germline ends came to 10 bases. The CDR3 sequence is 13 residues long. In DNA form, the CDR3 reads TGTGCCAGCGGGAGAGAAGCCTACAATGAGCAGTTCTTC. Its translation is CASGREAYNEQFF.

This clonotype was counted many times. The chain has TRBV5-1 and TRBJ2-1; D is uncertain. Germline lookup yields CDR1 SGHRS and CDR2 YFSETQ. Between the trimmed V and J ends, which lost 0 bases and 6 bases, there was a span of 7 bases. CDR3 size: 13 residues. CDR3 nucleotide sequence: TGCGCCAGCAGCTTGGTCGCTGGCAATGAGCAGTTCTTC. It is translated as CASSLVAGNEQFF.

This CDR3 is CASSLSGTSGKYNEQFF. DNA for the CDR3: TGTGCCAGCAGTTTATCAGGGACTAGCGGGAAATACAATGAGCAGTTCTTC. The chain couples TRBV28 to TRBJ2-1; 13 bases are shared with TRBD2. Germline-derived CDR1 and CDR2 are MDHEN and SYDVKM. There are 17 residues in the CDR3. V was clipped by 1 base and J by 4 bases; unmatched bases: 4.

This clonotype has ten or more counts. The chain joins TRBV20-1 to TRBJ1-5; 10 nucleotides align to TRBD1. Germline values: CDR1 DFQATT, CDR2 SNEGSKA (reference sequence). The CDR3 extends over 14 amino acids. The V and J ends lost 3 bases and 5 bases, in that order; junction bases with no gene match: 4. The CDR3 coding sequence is TGCAGTGCTAGTTCCGGGACAGGGGATCAGCCCCAGCATTTT. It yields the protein CSASSGTGDQPQHF.

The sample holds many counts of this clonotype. CDR3: CASSLEGGRGRQETQYF. The DNA for the CDR3 is TGTGCCAGCAGCTTAGAAGGAGGAAGGGGGAGACAAGAGACCCAGTACTTC. J is TRBJ2-5 and V is TRBV11-2; D is perhaps TRBD1 (6 bases). This CDR3 has 17 residues. From germline, CDR1 is SGHAT and CDR2 FQNNGV. Trimming took off 0 bases at V and 2 bases at J, with 16 bases between the two ends.

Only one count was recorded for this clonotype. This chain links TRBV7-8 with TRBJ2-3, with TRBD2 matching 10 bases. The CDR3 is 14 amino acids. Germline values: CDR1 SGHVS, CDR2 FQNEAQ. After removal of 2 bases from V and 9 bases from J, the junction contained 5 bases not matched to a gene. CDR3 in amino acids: CASSLKREGLTQYF. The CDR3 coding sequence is TGTGCCAGCAGCTTAAAGCGGGAGGGTTTGACGCAGTATTTT.

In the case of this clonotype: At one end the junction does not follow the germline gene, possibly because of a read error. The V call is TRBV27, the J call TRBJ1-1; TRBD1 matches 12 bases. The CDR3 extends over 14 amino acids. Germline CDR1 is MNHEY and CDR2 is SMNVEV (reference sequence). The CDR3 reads CLSARDRGLAEAFF. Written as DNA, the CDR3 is TGCCTTAGCGCTAGGGACAGGGGGCTGGCTGAAGCTTTCTTT.